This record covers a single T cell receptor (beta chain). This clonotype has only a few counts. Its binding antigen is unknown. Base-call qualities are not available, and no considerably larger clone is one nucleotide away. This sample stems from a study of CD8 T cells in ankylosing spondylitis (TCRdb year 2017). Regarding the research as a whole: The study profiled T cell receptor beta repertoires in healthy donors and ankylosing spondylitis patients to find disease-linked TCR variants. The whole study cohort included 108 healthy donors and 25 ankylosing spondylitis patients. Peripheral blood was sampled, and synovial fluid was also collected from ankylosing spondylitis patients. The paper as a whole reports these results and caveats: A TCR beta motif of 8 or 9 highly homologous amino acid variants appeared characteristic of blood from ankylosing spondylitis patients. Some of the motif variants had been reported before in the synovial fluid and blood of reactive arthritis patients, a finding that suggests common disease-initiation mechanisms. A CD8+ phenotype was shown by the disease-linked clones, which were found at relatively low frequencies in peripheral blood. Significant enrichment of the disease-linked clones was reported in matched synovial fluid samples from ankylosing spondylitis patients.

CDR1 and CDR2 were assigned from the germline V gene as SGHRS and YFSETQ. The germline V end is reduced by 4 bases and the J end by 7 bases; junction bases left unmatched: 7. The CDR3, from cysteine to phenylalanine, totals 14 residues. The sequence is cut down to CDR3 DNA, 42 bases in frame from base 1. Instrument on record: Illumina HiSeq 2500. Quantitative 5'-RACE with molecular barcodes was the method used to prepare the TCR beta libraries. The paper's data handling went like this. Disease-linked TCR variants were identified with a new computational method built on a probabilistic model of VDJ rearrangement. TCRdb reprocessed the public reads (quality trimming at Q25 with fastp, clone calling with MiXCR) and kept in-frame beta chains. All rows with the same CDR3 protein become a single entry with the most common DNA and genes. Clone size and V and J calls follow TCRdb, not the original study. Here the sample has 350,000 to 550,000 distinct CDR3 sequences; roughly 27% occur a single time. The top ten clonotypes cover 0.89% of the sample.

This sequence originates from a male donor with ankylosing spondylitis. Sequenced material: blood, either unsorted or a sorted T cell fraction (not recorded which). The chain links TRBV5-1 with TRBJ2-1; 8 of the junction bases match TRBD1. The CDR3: CASSPQGAKNEQFF. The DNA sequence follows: TGCGCCAGCAGCCCGCAGGGGGCGAAGAATGAGCAGTTCTTC.